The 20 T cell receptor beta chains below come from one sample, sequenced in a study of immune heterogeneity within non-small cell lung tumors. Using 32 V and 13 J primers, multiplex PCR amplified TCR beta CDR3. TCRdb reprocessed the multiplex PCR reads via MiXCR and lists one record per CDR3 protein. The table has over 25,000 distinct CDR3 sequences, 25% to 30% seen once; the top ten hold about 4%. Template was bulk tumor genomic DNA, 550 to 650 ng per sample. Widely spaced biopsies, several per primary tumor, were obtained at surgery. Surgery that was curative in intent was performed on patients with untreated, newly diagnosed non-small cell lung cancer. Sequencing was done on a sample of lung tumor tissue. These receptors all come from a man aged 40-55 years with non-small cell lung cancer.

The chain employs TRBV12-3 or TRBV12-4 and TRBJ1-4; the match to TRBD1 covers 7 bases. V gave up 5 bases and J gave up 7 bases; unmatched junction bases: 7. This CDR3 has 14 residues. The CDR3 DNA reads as TGTGCCAGCAGTATAGGGACAGACGCTGAAAAACTGTTTTTT. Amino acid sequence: CASSIGTDAEKLFF.

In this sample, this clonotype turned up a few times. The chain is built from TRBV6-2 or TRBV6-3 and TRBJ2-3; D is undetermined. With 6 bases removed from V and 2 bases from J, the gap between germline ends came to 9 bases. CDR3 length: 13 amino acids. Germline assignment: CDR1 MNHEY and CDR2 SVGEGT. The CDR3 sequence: CASRAIYTDTQYF. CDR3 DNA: TGTGCCAGCAGGGCAATTTACACAGATACGCAGTATTTT.

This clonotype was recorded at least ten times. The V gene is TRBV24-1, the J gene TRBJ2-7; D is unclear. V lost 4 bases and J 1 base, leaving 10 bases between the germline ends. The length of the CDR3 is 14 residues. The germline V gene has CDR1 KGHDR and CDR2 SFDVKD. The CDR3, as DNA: TGTGCCACCAGTGACCAGGCTCGTTCCTACGAGCAGTACTTC. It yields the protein CATSDQARSYEQYF.

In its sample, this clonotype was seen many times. The CDR3, as DNA: TGTGCCAGCAGTTACTCGAAGGGTACAGGCGCTATATCACCCCTCCACTTT. This translates into CASSYSKGTGAISPLHF. The chain recombines TRBV6-5 with TRBJ1-6, with D perhaps TRBD1 (5 bases). CDR1 MNHEY and CDR2 SVGAGI come from the germline V gene. Trimming removed 0 bases from V and 10 bases from J, with 19 bases in between. The CDR3 is made up of 17 amino acids.

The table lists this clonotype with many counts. DNA of the CDR3: TGTGCCAGCAGCCCTCATGGGGGAAAGGGCGAGCAGTACTTC. It translates to CASSPHGGKGEQYF. The V gene is TRBV7-8, the J gene TRBJ2-7, with D possibly called TRBD1 or TRBD2 (5 bases each). The V end lost 5 bases, the J end lost 6 bases, and 17 bases lay between the germline ends. This CDR3 has 14 residues. The germline V gene encodes CDR1 SGHVS and CDR2 FQNEAQ.

The CDR3: CASGIAGRTDTQYF. The CDR3 nucleotides are TGTGCCAGCGGGATAGCGGGTCGCACAGATACGCAGTATTTT. The V gene is TRBV27, the J gene TRBJ2-3; the match to TRBD2 covers 7 bases. Germline-derived CDR1 and CDR2 are MNHEY and SMNVEV (reference sequence). V lost 8 bases to trimming and J lost 1 base; unmatched junction nucleotides: 6. The CDR3 totals 14 residues.

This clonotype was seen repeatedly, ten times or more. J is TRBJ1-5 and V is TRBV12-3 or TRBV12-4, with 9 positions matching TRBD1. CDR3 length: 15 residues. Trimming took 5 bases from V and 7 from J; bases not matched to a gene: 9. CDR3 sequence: CASSPGQGKSQPQHF. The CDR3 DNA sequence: TGTGCCAGCAGTCCTGGACAGGGGAAGAGCCAGCCCCAGCATTTT.

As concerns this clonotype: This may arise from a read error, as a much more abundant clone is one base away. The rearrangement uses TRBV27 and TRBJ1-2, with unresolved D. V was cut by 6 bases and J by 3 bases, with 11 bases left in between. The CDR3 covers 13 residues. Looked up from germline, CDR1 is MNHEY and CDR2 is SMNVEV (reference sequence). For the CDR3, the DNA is TGTGCCAGCAGCCTCGACATCGACTATGGCTACACCTTC. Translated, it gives CASSLDIDYGYTF.

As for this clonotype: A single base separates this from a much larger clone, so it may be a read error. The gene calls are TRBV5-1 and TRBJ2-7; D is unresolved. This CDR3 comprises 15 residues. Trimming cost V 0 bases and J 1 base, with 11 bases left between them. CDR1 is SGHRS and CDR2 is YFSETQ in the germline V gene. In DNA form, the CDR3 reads TGCGCCAGCAGCTTGGGGCGGACCCTTTCCTACGAGCAGTACTTC. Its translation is CASSLGRTLSYEQYF.

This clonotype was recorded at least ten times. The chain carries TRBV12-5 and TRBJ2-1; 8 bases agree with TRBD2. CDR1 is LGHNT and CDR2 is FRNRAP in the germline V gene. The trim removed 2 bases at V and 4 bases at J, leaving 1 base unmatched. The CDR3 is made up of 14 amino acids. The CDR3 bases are TGTGCTAGTGGTTTGACTAGCGGATACAATGAGCAGTTCTTC. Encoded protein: CASGLTSGYNEQFF.

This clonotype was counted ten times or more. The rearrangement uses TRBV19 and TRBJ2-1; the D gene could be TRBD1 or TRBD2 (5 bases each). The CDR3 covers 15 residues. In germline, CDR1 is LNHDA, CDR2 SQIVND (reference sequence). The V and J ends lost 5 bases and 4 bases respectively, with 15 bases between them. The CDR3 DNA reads TGTGCCAGTAGTCCCGCCGGGACGGTTTACAATGAGCAGTTCTTC. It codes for CASSPAGTVYNEQFF.

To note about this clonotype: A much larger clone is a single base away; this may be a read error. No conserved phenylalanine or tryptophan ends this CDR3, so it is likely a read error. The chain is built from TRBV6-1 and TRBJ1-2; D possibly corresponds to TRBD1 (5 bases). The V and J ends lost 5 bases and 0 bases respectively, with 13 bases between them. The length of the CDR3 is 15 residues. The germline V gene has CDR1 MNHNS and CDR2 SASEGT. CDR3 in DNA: TGTGCCAGCAGTACCTACAGGCAGACTAACTATGGCTACACCCTC. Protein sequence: CASSTYRQTNYGYTL.

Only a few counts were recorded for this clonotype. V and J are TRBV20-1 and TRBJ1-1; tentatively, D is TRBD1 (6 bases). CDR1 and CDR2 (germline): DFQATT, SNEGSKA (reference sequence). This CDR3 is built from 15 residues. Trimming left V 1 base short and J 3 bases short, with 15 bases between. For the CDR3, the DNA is TGCAGTGCTAGAGCAATCAGGGGATGGTACACTGAAGCTTTCTTT. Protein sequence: CSARAIRGWYTEAFF.

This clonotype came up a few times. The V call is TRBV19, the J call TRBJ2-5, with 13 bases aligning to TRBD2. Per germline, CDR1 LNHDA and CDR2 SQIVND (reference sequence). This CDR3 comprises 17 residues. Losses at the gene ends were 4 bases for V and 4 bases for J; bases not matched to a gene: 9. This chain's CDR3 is CASSNVWTSGRSETQYF. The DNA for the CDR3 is TGTGCCAGTAGTAATGTTTGGACTAGCGGGAGATCAGAGACCCAGTACTTC.

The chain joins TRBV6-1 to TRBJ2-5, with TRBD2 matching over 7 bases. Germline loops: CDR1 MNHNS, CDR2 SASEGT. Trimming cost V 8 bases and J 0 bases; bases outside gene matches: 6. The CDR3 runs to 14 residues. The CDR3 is CASRLAGHQETQYF. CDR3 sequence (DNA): TGTGCCAGCCGCTTAGCGGGCCACCAAGAGACCCAGTACTTC.

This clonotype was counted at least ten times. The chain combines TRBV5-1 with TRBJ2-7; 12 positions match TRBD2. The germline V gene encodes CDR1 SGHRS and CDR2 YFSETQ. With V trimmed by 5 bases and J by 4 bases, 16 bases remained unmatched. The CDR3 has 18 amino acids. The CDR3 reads CASSLYPLAGGFVYEQYF. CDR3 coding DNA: TGCGCCAGCAGTTTGTATCCCCTAGCGGGAGGGTTCGTATACGAGCAGTACTTC.

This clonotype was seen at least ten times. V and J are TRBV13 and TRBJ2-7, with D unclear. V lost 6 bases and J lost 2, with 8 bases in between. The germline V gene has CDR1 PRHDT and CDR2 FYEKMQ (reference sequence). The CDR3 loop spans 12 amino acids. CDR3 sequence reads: CASRKPAYEQYF. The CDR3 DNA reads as TGTGCCAGCAGGAAACCAGCCTACGAGCAGTACTTC.

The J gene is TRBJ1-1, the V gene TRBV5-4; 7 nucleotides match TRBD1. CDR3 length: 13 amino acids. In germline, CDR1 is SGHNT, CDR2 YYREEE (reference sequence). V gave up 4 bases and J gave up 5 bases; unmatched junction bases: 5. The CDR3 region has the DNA TGTGCCAGCAGCCGGGAGACAGGGACTGAAGCTTTCTTT. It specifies CASSRETGTEAFF.

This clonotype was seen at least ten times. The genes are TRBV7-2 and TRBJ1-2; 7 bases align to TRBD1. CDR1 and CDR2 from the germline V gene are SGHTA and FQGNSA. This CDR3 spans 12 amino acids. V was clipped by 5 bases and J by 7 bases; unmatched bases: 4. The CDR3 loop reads CASSLDRAGYTF. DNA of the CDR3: TGTGCCAGCAGCCTCGACAGGGCTGGCTACACCTTC. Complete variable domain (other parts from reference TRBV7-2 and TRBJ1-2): GAGVSQSPSNKVTEKGKDVELRCDPISGHTALYWYRQSLGQGLEFLIYFQGNSAPDKSGLPSDRFSAERTGGSVSTLTIQRTQQEDSAVYLCASSLDRAGYTFGSGTRLTVV.

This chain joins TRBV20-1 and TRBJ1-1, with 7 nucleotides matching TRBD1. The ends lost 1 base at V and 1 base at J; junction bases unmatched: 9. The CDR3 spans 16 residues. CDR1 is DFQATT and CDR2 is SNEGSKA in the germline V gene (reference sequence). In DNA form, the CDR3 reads TGCAGTGCTAGAGCGGCAGGGGGTCACCGGAACACTGAAGCTTTCTTT. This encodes CSARAAGGHRNTEAFF.